A single sample is the source of the 27 T cell receptor beta chains below, sequenced in a study of regulatory T cells in long-lasting Graves disease. The time point denotes: persistent/refractory GD, antithyroid drugs over 5 years with positive TRAb. RNA from PBMCs was the source of the TCR library. For TCR beta, libraries came from iRepertoire HTBI primers and Arm-PCR of CDR3 regions. Each CDR3 protein is one row after TCRdb ran MiXCR on the multiplex PCR reads. This table has about 420,000 distinct CDR3 sequences, about a quarter appearing once. The input for sequencing was peripheral blood mononuclear cells (PBMCs), taken when the disease was refractory, from a patient treated with antithyroid drugs. Receptors were obtained from a female donor with Graves disease.

The chain combines TRBV4-3 with TRBJ2-7, with 8 bases identical to TRBD2. The CDR3 loop spans 15 amino acids. Losses at the gene ends were 2 bases for V and 6 bases for J; bases not matched to a gene: 9. Germline V gene data show CDR1 as LGHNA and CDR2 as YSLEER. The CDR3 DNA reads TGCGCCAGCAGCCAACGGAACGGGAGGGCCGCCGAGCAGTACTTC. Protein product: CASSQRNGRAAEQYF.

The chain has TRBV24-1 and TRBJ2-7; D is uncertain. Germline V gene data show CDR1 as KGHDR and CDR2 as SFDVKD. The CDR3 is made up of 12 amino acids. V gave up 3 bases and J gave up 4 bases, with 6 bases separating them. CDR3 sequence reads: CATSDANYEQYF. In DNA, the CDR3 is TGTGCCACCAGTGATGCAAATTACGAGCAGTACTTC.

The rearrangement links TRBV20-1 to TRBJ2-7; 8 nucleotides agree with TRBD2. This CDR3 has 12 amino acids. With 6 bases clipped from V and 4 bases from J, the junction kept 5 bases outside the gene matches. Germline-derived CDR1 and CDR2 are DFQATT and SNEGSKA (reference sequence). CDR3 in amino acids: CSANGGGYEQYF. The DNA for the CDR3 is TGCAGTGCGAACGGGGGGGGGTACGAGCAGTACTTC.

Points on this clonotype: A read error is possible here, since a much larger clone lies one base away. The J gene is TRBJ2-5, the V gene TRBV20-1, with 10 bases that match TRBD2. After removal of 6 bases from V and 2 bases from J, the junction contained 9 bases not matched to a gene. Germline V gives CDR1 DFQATT, CDR2 SNEGSKA (reference sequence). The CDR3 runs to 15 residues. The CDR3 DNA reads TGCAGTGCCCATTTTCTAGCGGGGGCACAAGAGACCCAGTACTTC. The encoded protein is CSAHFLAGAQETQYF.

CDR3: CASRLVGGNSYEQYF. CDR3 coding DNA: TGTGCCAGTAGATTGGTGGGCGGCAATTCCTACGAGCAGTACTTC. The chain joins TRBV19 to TRBJ2-7; D unclear. Germline-derived CDR1 and CDR2 are LNHDA and SQIVND (reference sequence). The CDR3 is made up of 15 amino acids. V shed 6 bases and J shed 1 base, with 16 bases lying between them. The full variable domain, completed using reference TRBV19 and TRBJ2-7, is DGGITQSPKYLFRKEGQNVTLSCEQNLNHDAMYWYRQDPGQGLRLIYYSQIVNDFQKGDIAEGYSVSREKKESFPLTVTSAQKNPTAFYLCASRLVGGNSYEQYFGPGTRLTVT.

This clonotype was seen ten or more times. The rearrangement links TRBV7-2 to TRBJ2-5, with no clear D. The CDR3 length is 15 residues. Trimming pared 0 bases from V and 5 bases from J, leaving 13 bases between. Germline V gene lookup returns CDR1 SGHTA and CDR2 FQGNSA. The CDR3 DNA reads as TGTGCCAGCAGCTTAGCGCTAATAGGATGGGAGACCCAGTACTTC. Amino acids: CASSLALIGWETQYF. The full variable domain, in which reference TRBV7-2 and TRBJ2-5 provide the parts outside the CDR3, is GAGVSQSPSNKVTEKGKDVELRCDPISGHTALYWYRQSLGQGLEFLIYFQGNSAPDKSGLPSDRFSAERTGGSVSTLTIQRTQQEDSAVYLCASSLALIGWETQYFGPGTRLLVL.

The sample holds many counts of this clonotype. This rearrangement joins TRBV2 to TRBJ2-2; no clear D gene. V shed 3 bases and J shed 0 bases, with 5 bases lying between them. The CDR3 totals 14 residues. Germline V CDR1 and CDR2: SNHLY, FYNNEI. DNA for the CDR3: TGTGCCAGCAGTGAGGCAGCGAACACCGGGGAGCTGTTTTTT. This translates into CASSEAANTGELFF.

This clonotype was seen repeatedly, ten times or more. This chain joins TRBV2 and TRBJ1-1; D gene ambiguous. CDR1 and CDR2 (germline): SNHLY, FYNNEI. The CDR3 spans 14 residues. Trimming shortened V by 1 base and J by 8 bases, and 14 bases separated the two germline ends. The CDR3 protein is CASSEGTARFEAFF. The DNA for the CDR3 is TGTGCCAGCAGTGAAGGAACCGCTCGGTTCGAAGCTTTCTTT.

This clonotype was seen repeatedly, ten times or more. The chain employs TRBV7-2 and TRBJ2-7; 7 bases line up with TRBD2. CDR3 length equals 16 residues. Germline values: CDR1 SGHTA, CDR2 FQGNSA. With V trimmed by 1 base and J by 5 bases, 11 bases remained unmatched. For the CDR3, the DNA is TGTGCCAGCAGCTTAGAGGAGGGAGGGCTCAGGGACGAGCAGTACTTC. It is translated as CASSLEEGGLRDEQYF.

The chain is built from TRBV30 and TRBJ2-7; D uncertain. The germline gives CDR1 GTSNPN, CDR2 SVGIG (reference sequence). The V gene lost 6 bases and the J gene lost 2 bases, with 11 bases spanning the gap. This CDR3 has 12 amino acids. CDR3 amino acids: CACSAATYEQYF. CDR3 coding DNA: TGTGCCTGTTCGGCGGCTACCTACGAGCAGTACTTC.

This clonotype was recorded a few times. The V and J genes are TRBV28 and TRBJ1-3, with D uncertain. CDR3 size: 12 residues. Germline V lookup: CDR1 MDHEN, CDR2 SYDVKM. The germline V and J ends were trimmed by 10 bases and 4 bases, with 11 bases remaining between them. CDR3 nucleotide sequence: TGTGCCACAGTCGCCACAGGAAACACCATATATTTT. Translation gives CATVATGNTIYF.

This clonotype has a count of ten or more. J is TRBJ1-1 and V is TRBV5-1; 10 bases align to TRBD1. The CDR3 length is 14 residues. Trimming took 4 bases from V and 5 from J; bases not matched to a gene: 5. Per the germline V gene, CDR1 is SGHRS and CDR2 is YFSETQ. CDR3 sequence (DNA): TGCGCCAGCAGCGGGACAGGGGTCTGGACTGAAGCTTTCTTT. Protein sequence: CASSGTGVWTEAFF.

This clonotype was detected many times. The chain couples TRBV12-3 or TRBV12-4 to TRBJ1-2; 7 bases fit TRBD1. With 6 bases clipped from V and 4 bases from J, the junction kept 5 bases outside the gene matches. The CDR3 is 13 amino acids. The CDR3 here is CASSDGDSYGYTF. The CDR3, as DNA: TGTGCCAGCAGCGATGGGGACAGCTATGGCTACACCTTC.

The rearrangement links TRBV14 to TRBJ1-1; D gene uncertain. The CDR3 consists of 11 residues. The V and J ends lost 7 bases and 4 bases respectively, with 7 bases between them. The V gene's germline CDR1 is SGHDN and CDR2 FVKESK. CDR3 DNA: TGTGCCAGCAACCGGCTCACTGAAGCTTTCTTT. Encoded protein: CASNRLTEAFF.

The V call is TRBV4-1, the J call TRBJ1-2; D might be TRBD1 (5 bases). CDR1 is MGHRA, CDR2 YSYEKL, per germline. CDR3 length: 16 amino acids. Trimming shortened V by 2 bases and J by 0 bases, and 13 bases separated the two germline ends. CDR3 in DNA: TGCGCCAGCAGCCAAAGAACAGGCTTCTCTAACTATGGCTACACCTTC. This codes for CASSQRTGFSNYGYTF.

This clonotype was detected ten times or more. V and J are TRBV2 and TRBJ2-5, with D possibly called TRBD1 or TRBD2 (6 bases each). CDR1 SNHLY and CDR2 FYNNEI come from the germline V gene. V was cut by 7 bases and J by 5 bases, with 17 bases left in between. The CDR3 totals 14 residues. Here the CDR3 reads CASKLRGALETQYF. CDR3 coding DNA: TGTGCCAGCAAGTTAAGGGGGGCGCTTGAGACCCAGTACTTC.

This clonotype came up many times. V is TRBV28 and J is TRBJ2-5; D is undetermined. This CDR3 is built from 12 residues. The V and J ends lost 5 bases and 4 bases respectively, with 8 bases between them. Germline values: CDR1 MDHEN, CDR2 SYDVKM. The CDR3 bases are TGTGCCAGCAGTCCAACTCGAGAGACCCAGTACTTC. This gives the protein CASSPTRETQYF.

This rearrangement joins TRBV14 to TRBJ2-7; TRBD2 agrees at 9 bases. This CDR3 is built from 17 residues. The V segment lost 5 bases and the J segment 4 bases; nucleotides outside the gene matches: 15. CDR1 is SGHDN and CDR2 is FVKESK in the germline V gene. This CDR3 reads CASSEGRLADTKYEQYF. In DNA form, the CDR3 reads TGTGCCAGCAGCGAAGGCAGACTAGCGGACACTAAGTACGAGCAGTACTTC.

This clonotype showed up just a few times. The V and J genes are TRBV7-8 and TRBJ1-2, with 8 bases matching TRBD1. The CDR3 contains 17 residues. Unmatched junction bases numbered 15, after V lost 5 bases and J lost 4 bases. Germline V gene sequence: CDR1 SGHVS, CDR2 FQNEAQ. The CDR3, as DNA: TGTGCCAGCAGCCCTAGCGGCCCGGACAGGGTCGGCTATGGCTACACCTTC. Translation gives CASSPSGPDRVGYGYTF.

Notes on this clonotype: One end of the junction does not line up with germline, which may come from a read error. The CDR3 nucleotides read TGCGCCAGCAGCCGCCGCGGACCGAACTCTGGGGCCAACGTCCTGACTTTC. This encodes CASSRRGPNSGANVLTF. The rearrangement joins TRBV7-3 to TRBJ2-6, with D unclear. The germline CDR1 and CDR2 sequences are SGHTA and FQGTGA. The CDR3 extends over 17 amino acids.

The V call is TRBV20-1, the J call TRBJ1-3; 8 nucleotides align to TRBD1. Per germline, CDR1 DFQATT and CDR2 SNEGSKA (reference sequence). This CDR3 contains 14 residues. V was pared by 5 bases and J by 0 bases, with 3 bases of the junction left unmatched. Here the CDR3 DNA reads TGCAGTGCTTGGGACAGGCTCTCTGGAAACACCATATATTTT. This encodes CSAWDRLSGNTIYF.

V is TRBV5-1 and J is TRBJ2-7; 11 nucleotides agree with TRBD2. In germline, CDR1 is SGHRS, CDR2 YFSETQ. This CDR3 is 15 amino acids long. With V trimmed by 3 bases and J by 4 bases, 6 bases remained unmatched. CDR3 in amino acids: CASSYGTSGGYEQYF. CDR3 nucleotide sequence: TGCGCCAGCAGCTACGGGACTAGCGGAGGGTACGAGCAGTACTTC.

The table lists this clonotype with a few counts. The chain employs TRBV28 and TRBJ2-3; D perhaps matches TRBD2 (6 bases). With 10 bases removed from V and 3 bases from J, the gap between germline ends came to 14 bases. The CDR3 consists of 13 residues. CDR1 MDHEN and CDR2 SYDVKM come from the germline V gene. CDR3 coding DNA: TGTGCCACGGGGTCTAGCGAAACAGATACGCAGTATTTT. This encodes CATGSSETDTQYF. Full variable domain (missing parts from reference TRBV28 and TRBJ2-3): DVKVTQSSRYLVKRTGEKVFLECVQDMDHENMFWYRQDPGLGLRLIYFSYDVKMKEKGDIPEGYSVSREKKERFSLILESASTNQTSMYLCATGSSETDTQYFGPGTRLTVL.

This clonotype has more than one count but fewer than ten. The chain employs TRBV2 and TRBJ1-1, with D hard to call. This CDR3 has 14 amino acids. V was cut by 6 bases and J by 0 bases, with 11 bases left in between. In germline, CDR1 is SNHLY, CDR2 FYNNEI. The CDR3 loop reads CASRVGQMNTEAFF. In nucleotides, the CDR3 is TGTGCCAGCAGGGTCGGCCAAATGAACACTGAAGCTTTCTTT.

This clonotype showed up many times. V gene TRBV28 combines with J gene TRBJ2-7; D tentatively fits TRBD1 or TRBD2 (5 bases each). This CDR3 is built from 12 residues. Trimming stripped 2 bases from V and 6 bases from J, with 8 bases between. Per the germline V gene, CDR1 is MDHEN and CDR2 is SYDVKM. CDR3 sequence: CASSLGTAEQYF. CDR3 nucleotide sequence: TGTGCCAGCAGTTTAGGGACCGCCGAGCAGTACTTC.

There are many counts of this clonotype. In nucleotides, the CDR3 is TGTGCCAGCAGTTCGGACAGGGGATTCGACAATCAGCCCCAGCATTTT. Its protein is CASSSDRGFDNQPQHF. This chain uses TRBV12-3 or TRBV12-4 with TRBJ1-5, with 9 nucleotides matching TRBD1. The CDR3 loop spans 16 amino acids. V was pared by 4 bases and J by 3 bases, with 7 bases of the junction left unmatched.

This clonotype has a count of ten or more. This chain joins TRBV12-3 or TRBV12-4 and TRBJ2-5, with 7 bases identical to TRBD1. The CDR3 extends over 15 amino acids. The ends lost 5 bases at V and 2 bases at J; junction bases unmatched: 8. DNA of the CDR3: TGTGCCAGCAGTACCAGACAGGGATTACAAGAGACCCAGTACTTC. It yields the protein CASSTRQGLQETQYF.